A single sample is the source of the 20 T cell receptor beta chains below, sequenced in a study. TCRdb processed the RT-PCR reads anew with MiXCR; each CDR3 protein has one entry. The sample yields 650,000 to 800,000 distinct CDR3 sequences, 12% to 15% seen once. The sample was memory CD4+ T cells from blood. These TCRs come from a female donor in good health, serving as a healthy control.

Only one count was recorded for this clonotype. The V and J genes are TRBV5-5 and TRBJ1-2; D gene uncertain. Looked up from germline, CDR1 is SGHKS and CDR2 is YYEKEE (reference sequence). V was pared by 0 bases and J by 3 bases, with 9 bases between. CDR3 length: 14 amino acids. This chain's CDR3 is CASSLAGSDYGYTF. The CDR3 DNA reads TGTGCCAGCAGCTTGGCCGGCTCGGACTATGGCTACACCTTC.

In the case of this clonotype: At one boundary the junction diverges from the germline segment, which might be a read error. The chain joins TRBV20-1 to TRBJ1-5; TRBD1 might be the D (6 bases). The CDR3 extends over 15 amino acids. CDR1 and CDR2 (germline): DFQATT, SNEGSKA (reference sequence). As DNA, the CDR3 is TGCAGTGCTAGAGATGTGGGGGCAGCCAATCAGCCCCAGCGTTTT. Its protein is CSARDVGAANQPQRF.

The V and J genes are TRBV5-1 and TRBJ2-7; D is undetermined. The V end lost 0 bases, the J end lost 1 base, and 11 bases lay between the germline ends. The CDR3 sequence is 15 residues long. Germline CDR1 and CDR2: SGHRS and YFSETQ. In DNA, the CDR3 is TGCGCCAGCAGCTTGGAAGGGCCCCTTTCCTACGAGCAGTACTTC. It is translated as CASSLEGPLSYEQYF.

The chain couples TRBV6-2 or TRBV6-3 to TRBJ2-7; 8 bases are a match to TRBD1. The CDR3 is 16 amino acids. CDR1 is MNHEY, CDR2 SVGEGT, per germline. The trim removed 6 bases at V and 0 bases at J, leaving 10 bases unmatched. The CDR3: CASSDHWTGSSYEQYF. CDR3 nucleotides: TGTGCCAGCAGCGACCACTGGACAGGGAGCTCCTACGAGCAGTACTTC.

V gene TRBV2 combines with J gene TRBJ2-7, with 7 bases fitting TRBD2. This CDR3 region has 14 residues. Germline V gives CDR1 SNHLY, CDR2 FYNNEI. The junction had 12 bases not matched to a gene; V was cut back by 10 bases and J by 3 bases. CDR3 residues: CATMRASGDYEQYF. The CDR3 DNA follows: TGTGCCACCATGCGGGCTAGCGGAGACTACGAGCAGTACTTC.

This clonotype has more than one count but fewer than ten. J is TRBJ2-1 and V is TRBV14; D may be TRBD2 (5 bases). The CDR3 extends over 14 amino acids. Germline CDR1 SGHDN, CDR2 FVKESK. Trimming took 5 bases from V and 3 from J, leaving 11 bases between them. The CDR3 DNA reads TGTGCCAGCAGCACCGGGAACATCTACAATGAGCAGTTCTTC. It codes for CASSTGNIYNEQFF.

The table lists this clonotype with a few counts. The chain is built from TRBV29-1 and TRBJ1-2; D gene unclear. This CDR3 spans 10 amino acids. Trimming stripped 6 bases from V and 8 bases from J, with 10 bases between. CDR1 is SQVTM and CDR2 is ANQGSEA in the germline V gene. CDR3 nucleotide sequence: TGCAGCGTGAGGAGGGAAGGCTACACCTTC. This sequence encodes CSVRREGYTF.

The chain uses TRBV28 and TRBJ1-3; TRBD1 is a possible D gene (5 bases). Deletions cut 7 bases from V and 0 bases from J, with 10 bases between. CDR1 and CDR2 (germline): MDHEN, SYDVKM. CDR3 length: 14 amino acids. The CDR3 reads CASIIGGSGNTIYF. The CDR3 nucleotides are TGTGCCAGCATCATTGGGGGCTCTGGAAACACCATATATTTT.

This chain uses TRBV28 with TRBJ1-5; 12 positions agree with TRBD1. Trimming removed 6 bases from V and 5 bases from J; junction bases left unmatched: 5. There are 15 residues in the CDR3. In germline, CDR1 is MDHEN, CDR2 SYDVKM. This chain's CDR3 is CASRRGTGGYQPQHF. The CDR3 coding sequence is TGTGCCAGCAGGCGGGGGACAGGGGGCTATCAGCCCCAGCATTTT.

This clonotype was seen only a few times. The chain combines TRBV6-6 with TRBJ2-1; D remains ambiguous. CDR3 size: 13 residues. The germline CDR1 and CDR2 sequences are MNHNY and SVGAGI (reference sequence). Trimming shortened V by 6 bases and J by 8 bases, and 14 bases separated the two germline ends. The CDR3 protein is CASSSARVDEQFF. CDR3 nucleotides: TGTGCCAGCAGCTCGGCCCGTGTTGATGAGCAGTTCTTC.

The chain recombines TRBV9 with TRBJ2-6, with 10 positions matching TRBD1. With 5 bases clipped from V and 4 bases from J, the junction kept 15 bases outside the gene matches. CDR3 size: 19 residues. The germline gives CDR1 SGDLS, CDR2 YYNGEE. The chain's CDR3 is CASSAQWTGGPGGANVLTF. Written as DNA, the CDR3 is TGTGCCAGCAGTGCCCAGTGGACAGGGGGTCCGGGAGGGGCCAACGTCCTGACTTTC.

The count of this clonotype is one. The genes are TRBV2 and TRBJ2-7; D might be TRBD2 (6 bases). Per germline, CDR1 SNHLY and CDR2 FYNNEI. This CDR3 comprises 13 residues. V lost 6 bases and J 1 base, leaving 10 bases between the germline ends. The CDR3 loop reads CASRAGRSYEQYF. The CDR3 nucleotides are TGTGCCAGCAGGGCAGGGAGGTCCTACGAGCAGTACTTC. Using reference TRBV2 and TRBJ2-7 for the parts outside the CDR3, the full variable domain is EPEVTQTPSHQVTQMGQEVILRCVPISNHLYFYWYRQILGQKVEFLVSFYNNEISEKSEIFDDQFSVERPDGSNFTLKIRSTKLEDSAMYFCASRAGRSYEQYFGPGTRLTVT.

This clonotype was recorded at least ten times. The chain combines TRBV5-1 with TRBJ2-1; no reliable D call. This CDR3 comprises 16 residues. V lost 1 base and J 1 base, leaving 12 bases between the germline ends. Germline V gene lookup returns CDR1 SGHRS and CDR2 YFSETQ. The CDR3 is CASSLTVTASYNEQFF. For the CDR3, the DNA is TGCGCCAGCAGCTTGACCGTGACGGCTTCCTACAATGAGCAGTTCTTC.

The rearrangement uses TRBV7-3 and TRBJ2-2; D may be TRBD1 (5 bases). V lost 6 bases and J 4 bases, leaving 12 bases between the germline ends. The CDR3 length is 14 residues. CDR1 and CDR2 (germline): SGHTA, FQGTGA. The CDR3 DNA is TGTGCCAGCAGGAAAGGGGATAGCACCGGGGAGCTGTTTTTT. Its protein is CASRKGDSTGELFF.

As DNA, the CDR3 is TGCAGTGCTTCAGGGACTAGCGGGGTCTACGAGCAGTACTTC. Translating gives CSASGTSGVYEQYF. The J gene is TRBJ2-7, the V gene TRBV20-1, with TRBD2 identical over 13 bases. The CDR3 is 14 amino acids. Germline values: CDR1 DFQATT, CDR2 SNEGSKA (reference sequence). V shed 5 bases, J shed 3 bases, and the junction held 4 bases outside the gene matches.

This chain joins TRBV2 and TRBJ2-2; D may be TRBD2 (5 bases). The CDR3 totals 13 residues. Germline V gene lookup returns CDR1 SNHLY and CDR2 FYNNEI. V was trimmed by 4 bases and J by 4 bases, leaving 7 bases between them. CDR3 sequence reads: CASSAEGTGELFF. CDR3 bases: TGTGCCAGCAGTGCCGAGGGCACCGGGGAGCTGTTTTTT. Full variable domain (outside the CDR3, taken from reference TRBV2 and TRBJ2-2): EPEVTQTPSHQVTQMGQEVILRCVPISNHLYFYWYRQILGQKVEFLVSFYNNEISEKSEIFDDQFSVERPDGSNFTLKIRSTKLEDSAMYFCASSAEGTGELFFGEGSRLTVL.

The chain uses TRBV6-1 and TRBJ1-5; D unresolved. Trimming shortened V by 4 bases and J by 6 bases, and 4 bases separated the two germline ends. CDR3 length: 11 residues. Germline V gene sequence: CDR1 MNHNS, CDR2 SASEGT. The CDR3 here is CASSGGQPQHF. CDR3 sequence (DNA): TGTGCCAGCAGTGGAGGTCAGCCCCAGCATTTT.

This clonotype has at least ten counts. The chain joins TRBV4-2 to TRBJ1-3; TRBD1 is a possible D gene (5 bases). V lost 0 bases, J lost 0 bases, and 12 bases lay in between. The CDR3 loop spans 17 amino acids. Germline-derived CDR1 and CDR2 are LGHNA and YNFKEQ. The CDR3 loop is CASSQDGAGGSGNTIYF. DNA of the CDR3: TGTGCCAGCAGCCAAGATGGGGCAGGCGGCTCTGGAAACACCATATATTTT.

This clonotype was observed a few times. J is TRBJ1-5 and V is TRBV5-5, with D perhaps TRBD1 (6 bases). Trimming left V 4 bases short and J 10 bases short, with 15 bases between. Germline CDR1 and CDR2: SGHKS and YYEKEE (reference sequence). The CDR3 loop spans 13 amino acids. The CDR3 nucleotides read TGTGCCAGCAGCACACAGGGCAATCTACCCCAGCATTTT. It is translated as CASSTQGNLPQHF.

The sample holds many counts of this clonotype. The chain links TRBV12-3 or TRBV12-4 to TRBJ2-5; possible D gene TRBD1, 6 bases. The CDR3 covers 13 residues. The ends were cut back, 6 bases at V and 1 base at J, with 9 bases in the middle. The CDR3 is CASSETGQETQYF. Here the CDR3 DNA reads TGTGCCAGCAGCGAGACAGGCCAAGAGACCCAGTACTTC.